This TCR beta chain stems from a study of molecular identifiers for immune sequencing clone quantification. General study results and limits: Shared barcodes on identical TCR molecules could underestimate the sizes of highly expanded clones. Under 1% of molecules in naive cells, but over 98% of effector molecules, belonged to clones above 20 RNA copies.

For this clonotype: Its matching antigen is unknown.

Generation of bulk TCR libraries relied on previously described methods and listed TCR primers. One entry per CDR3 protein, called by TCRdb with MiXCR from the PCR reads. The table shows approximately 100,000 distinct CDR3 sequences, with 36% occurring only once. Germline-derived CDR1 and CDR2 are SNHLY and FYNNEI. This CDR3 spans 14 amino acids. The V segment lost 6 bases and the J segment 2 bases; nucleotides outside the gene matches: 4. Material for sequencing was naive CD8+ T cells from blood, with Jurkat cell RNA spiked in. As to subset: FACS-sorted CD8+CD4-CCR7+CD45RA+ naive T cells. The clonotype was recovered from a human donor in good health. Some libraries in this study had Jurkat cell RNA spiked in. This chain links TRBV2 with TRBJ2-5; 9 bases line up with TRBD1. CDR3 nucleotide sequence: TGTGCCAGCAGGAGACAGGGGGTACAAGAGACCCAGTACTTC. Protein product: CASRRQGVQETQYF.